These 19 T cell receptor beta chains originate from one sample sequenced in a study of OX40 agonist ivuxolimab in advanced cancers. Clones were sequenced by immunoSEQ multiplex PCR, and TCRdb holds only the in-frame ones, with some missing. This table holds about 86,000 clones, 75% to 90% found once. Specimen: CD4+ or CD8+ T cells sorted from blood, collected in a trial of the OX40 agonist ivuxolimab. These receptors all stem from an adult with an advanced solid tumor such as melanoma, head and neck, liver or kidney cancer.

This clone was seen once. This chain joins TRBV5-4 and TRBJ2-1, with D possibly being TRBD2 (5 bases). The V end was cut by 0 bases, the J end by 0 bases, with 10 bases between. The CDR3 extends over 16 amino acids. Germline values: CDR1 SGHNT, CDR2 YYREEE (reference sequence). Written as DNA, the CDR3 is TGTGCCAGCAGCTTGGCCGGTCGGGGCTCCTACAATGAGCAGTTCTTC. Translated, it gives CASSLAGRGSYNEQFF. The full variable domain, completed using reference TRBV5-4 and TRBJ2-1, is ETGVTQSPTHLIKTRGQQVTLRCSSQSGHNTVSWYQQALGQGPQFIFQYYREEENGRGNFPPRFSGLQFPNYSSELNVNALELDDSALYLCASSLAGRGSYNEQFFGPGTRLTVL.

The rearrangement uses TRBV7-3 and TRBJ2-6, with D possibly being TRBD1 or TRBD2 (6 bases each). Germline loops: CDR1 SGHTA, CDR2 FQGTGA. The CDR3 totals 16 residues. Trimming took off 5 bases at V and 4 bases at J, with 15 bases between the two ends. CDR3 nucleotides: TGTGCCAGCAGCCCTCGTAGGGGGGAAGGGGCCAACGTCCTGACTTTC. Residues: CASSPRRGEGANVLTF.

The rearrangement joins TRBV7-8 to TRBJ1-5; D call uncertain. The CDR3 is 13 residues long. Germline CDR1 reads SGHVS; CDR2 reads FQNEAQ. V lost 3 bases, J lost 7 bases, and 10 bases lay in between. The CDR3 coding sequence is TGTGCCAGCAGCTTCATTGGGGAACAGCCCCAGCATTTT. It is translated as CASSFIGEQPQHF.

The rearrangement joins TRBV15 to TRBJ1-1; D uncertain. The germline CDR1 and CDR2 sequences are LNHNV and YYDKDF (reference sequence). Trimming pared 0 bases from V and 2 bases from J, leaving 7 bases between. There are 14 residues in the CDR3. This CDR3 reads CATSREAANTEAFF. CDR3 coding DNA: TGTGCCACCAGCAGAGAGGCGGCCAACACTGAAGCTTTCTTT.

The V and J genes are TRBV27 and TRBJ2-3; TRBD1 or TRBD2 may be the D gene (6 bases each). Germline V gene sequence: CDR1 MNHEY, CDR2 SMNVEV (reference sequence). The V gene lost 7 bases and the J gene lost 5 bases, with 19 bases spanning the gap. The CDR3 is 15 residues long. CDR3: CASNRGRSLGDTQYF. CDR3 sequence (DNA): TGTGCCAGCAATCGGGGGCGTTCCTTGGGAGATACGCAGTATTTT.

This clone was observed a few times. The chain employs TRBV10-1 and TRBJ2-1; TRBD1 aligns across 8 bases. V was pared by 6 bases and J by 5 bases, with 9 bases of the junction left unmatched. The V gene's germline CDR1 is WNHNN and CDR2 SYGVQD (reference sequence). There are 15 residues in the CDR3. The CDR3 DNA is TGCGCCAGCAGGCCGACAGGGGAGTTCCACAATGAGCAGTTCTTC. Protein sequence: CASRPTGEFHNEQFF.

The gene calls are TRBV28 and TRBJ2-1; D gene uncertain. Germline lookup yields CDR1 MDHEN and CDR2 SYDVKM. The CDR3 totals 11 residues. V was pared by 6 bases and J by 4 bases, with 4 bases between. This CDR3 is CASRTYNEQFF. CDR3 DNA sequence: TGTGCCAGCAGGACATACAATGAGCAGTTCTTC. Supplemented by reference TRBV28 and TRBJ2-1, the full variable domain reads DVKVTQSSRYLVKRTGEKVFLECVQDMDHENMFWYRQDPGLGLRLIYFSYDVKMKEKGDIPEGYSVSREKKERFSLILESASTNQTSMYLCASRTYNEQFFGPGTRLTVL.

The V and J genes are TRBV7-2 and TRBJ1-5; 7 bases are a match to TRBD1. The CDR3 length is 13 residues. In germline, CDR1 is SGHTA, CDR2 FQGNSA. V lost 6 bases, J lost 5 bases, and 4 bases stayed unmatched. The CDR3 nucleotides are TGTGCCAGCAGGTCTCAGGGGGATCAGCCCCAGCATTTT. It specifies CASRSQGDQPQHF.

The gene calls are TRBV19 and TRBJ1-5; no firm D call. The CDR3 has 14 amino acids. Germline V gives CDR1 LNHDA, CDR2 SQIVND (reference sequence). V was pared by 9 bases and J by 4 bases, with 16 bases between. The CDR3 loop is CARVHGSSNQPQHF. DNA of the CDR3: TGTGCCAGGGTACATGGGAGTTCAAATCAGCCCCAGCATTTT.

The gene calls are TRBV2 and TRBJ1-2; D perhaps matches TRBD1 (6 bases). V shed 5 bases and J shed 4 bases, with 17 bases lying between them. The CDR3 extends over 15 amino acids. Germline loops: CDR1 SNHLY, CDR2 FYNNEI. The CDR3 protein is CASSSDRTDIYGYTF. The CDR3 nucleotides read TGTGCCAGCAGTTCAGACAGGACAGATATCTATGGCTACACCTTC.

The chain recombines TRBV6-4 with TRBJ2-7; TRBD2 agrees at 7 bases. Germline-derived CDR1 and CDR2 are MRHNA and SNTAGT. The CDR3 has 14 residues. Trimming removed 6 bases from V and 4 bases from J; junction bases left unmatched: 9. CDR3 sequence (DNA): TGTGCCAGCAGCAGAGAGGGAGGGTTATACGAGCAGTACTTC. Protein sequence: CASSREGGLYEQYF.

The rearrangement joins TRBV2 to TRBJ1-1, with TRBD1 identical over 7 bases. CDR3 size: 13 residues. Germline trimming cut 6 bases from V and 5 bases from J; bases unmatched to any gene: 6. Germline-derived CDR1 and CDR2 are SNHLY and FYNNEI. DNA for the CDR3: TGTGCCAGCAGCGAACAGGGGCGGACTGAAGCTTTCTTT. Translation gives CASSEQGRTEAFF.

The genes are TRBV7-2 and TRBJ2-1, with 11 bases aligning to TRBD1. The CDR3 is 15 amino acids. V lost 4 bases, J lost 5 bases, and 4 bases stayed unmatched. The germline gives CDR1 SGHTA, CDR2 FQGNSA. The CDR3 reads CASSSGQGGHNEQFF. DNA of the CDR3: TGTGCCAGCAGCTCGGGACAGGGGGGACACAATGAGCAGTTCTTC.

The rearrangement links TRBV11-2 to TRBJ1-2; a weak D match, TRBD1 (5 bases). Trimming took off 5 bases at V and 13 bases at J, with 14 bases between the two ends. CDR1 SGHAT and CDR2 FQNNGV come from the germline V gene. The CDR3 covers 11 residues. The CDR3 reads CASSSGAGFTF. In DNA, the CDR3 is TGTGCCAGCAGCAGCGGGGCCGGATTCACCTTC.

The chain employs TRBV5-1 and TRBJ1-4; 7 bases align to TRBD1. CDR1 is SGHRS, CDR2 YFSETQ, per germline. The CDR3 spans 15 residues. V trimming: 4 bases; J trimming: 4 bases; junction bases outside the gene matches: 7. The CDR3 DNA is TGCGCCAGCAGCCAGATCACAGGGGTTAATGAAAAACTGTTTTTT. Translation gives CASSQITGVNEKLFF.

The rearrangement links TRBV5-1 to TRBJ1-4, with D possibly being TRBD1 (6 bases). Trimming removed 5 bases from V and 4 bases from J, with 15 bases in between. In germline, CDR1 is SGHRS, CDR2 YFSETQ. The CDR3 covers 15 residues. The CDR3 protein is CASRSGAQGNEKLFF. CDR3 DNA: TGCGCCAGCAGGTCAGGGGCGCAGGGTAATGAAAAACTGTTTTTT.

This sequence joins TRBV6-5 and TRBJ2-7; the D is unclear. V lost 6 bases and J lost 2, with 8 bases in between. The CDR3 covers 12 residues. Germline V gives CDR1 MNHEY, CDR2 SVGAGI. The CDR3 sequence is CASSTTPYEQYF. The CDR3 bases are TGTGCCAGCAGCACTACTCCCTACGAGCAGTACTTC.

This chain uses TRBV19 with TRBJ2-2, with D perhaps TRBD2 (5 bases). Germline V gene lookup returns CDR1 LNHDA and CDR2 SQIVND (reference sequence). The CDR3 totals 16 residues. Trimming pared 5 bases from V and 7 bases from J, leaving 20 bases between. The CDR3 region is CASSVRTGRVNGELFF. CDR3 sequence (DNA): TGTGCCAGTAGTGTCAGGACTGGACGGGTTAACGGGGAGCTGTTTTTT.

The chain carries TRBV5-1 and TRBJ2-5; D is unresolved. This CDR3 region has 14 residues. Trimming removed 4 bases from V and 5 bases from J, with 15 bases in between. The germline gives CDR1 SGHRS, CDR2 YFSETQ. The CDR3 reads CASSPAPPRETQYF. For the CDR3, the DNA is TGCGCCAGCAGCCCGGCGCCTCCTCGGGAGACCCAGTACTTC.